The 15 T cell receptor beta chains given below trace back to one sample, sequenced in a study of early T cells in non-severe SARS-CoV-2 infection. TCRdb reanalysed the 5' RACE reads using MiXCR and keeps one entry per CDR3 protein. Of around 35,000 distinct CDR3 sequences in the sample, about 6% were seen once. What was sequenced was whole blood. All receptors come from an adult who was a healthcare worker with PCR-confirmed SARS-CoV-2 infection or an uninfected control (not recorded which).

In its sample, this clonotype was seen many times. The chain is built from TRBV11-2 and TRBJ2-6; no clear D. This CDR3 region has 15 residues. Germline V gene lookup returns CDR1 SGHAT and CDR2 FQNNGV. The germline V and J ends were trimmed by 7 bases and 0 bases, with 10 bases remaining between them. The CDR3 nucleotides are TGTGCCAGCACCCTCTGGAGCTCTGGGGCCAACGTCCTGACTTTC. This gives the protein CASTLWSSGANVLTF.

This clonotype was recorded many times. The chain has TRBV7-9 and TRBJ1-6; D not resolved. There are 15 residues in the CDR3. V gave up 2 bases and J gave up 5 bases, with 10 bases separating them. In germline, CDR1 is SEHNR, CDR2 FQNEAQ (reference sequence). The CDR3 coding sequence is TGTGCCAGCAGCTTATTGATCGGAGATAATTCACCCCTCCACTTT. It yields the protein CASSLLIGDNSPLHF.

This clonotype was recorded a few times. This chain links TRBV3-1 with TRBJ2-7; weak D call: TRBD1 (6 bases). CDR1 and CDR2 (germline): LGHDT, YNNKEL (reference sequence). Trimming shortened V by 4 bases and J by 3 bases, and 13 bases separated the two germline ends. This CDR3 is built from 14 residues. Written as DNA, the CDR3 is TGTGCCAGCAGCCGACCGGGACAACGCTACGAGCAGTACTTC. It encodes CASSRPGQRYEQYF.

This clonotype was detected a few times. Mismatch with germline at one junction end may stem from a read error. The chain is built from TRBV13 and TRBJ2-7; 10 bases are a match to TRBD2. Germline CDR1 is PRHDT and CDR2 is FYEKMQ (reference sequence). There are 15 residues in the CDR3. The CDR3 reads CVSSPTSGMSYEQYF. CDR3 in DNA: TGTGTCAGCAGCCCCACTAGCGGGATGTCCTACGAGCAGTACTTC.

This clonotype was counted ten times or more. The V and J genes are TRBV10-3 and TRBJ1-2, with 9 bases fitting TRBD1. The CDR3 covers 14 residues. Trimming cost V 4 bases and J 1 base; bases outside gene matches: 1. CDR1 is ENHRY, CDR2 SYGVKD, per germline. The CDR3 DNA is TGTGCCATCAGTGGGACAGGGGATAACTATGGCTACACCTTC. Its translation: CAISGTGDNYGYTF.

This chain uses TRBV7-3 with TRBJ2-1, with a weak D call TRBD2 (6 bases). V was clipped by 6 bases and J by 1 base, with 7 bases between them. CDR3 length: 13 amino acids. Germline values: CDR1 SGHTA, CDR2 FQGTGA. In DNA, the CDR3 is TGTGCCAGCAGGGGGACTTCCTACAATGAGCAGTTCTTC. It translates to CASRGTSYNEQFF. Supplemented by reference TRBV7-3 and TRBJ2-1, the full variable domain reads GAGVSQTPSNKVTEKGKYVELRCDPISGHTALYWYRQSLGQGPEFLIYFQGTGAADDSGLPNDRFFAVRPEGSVSTLKIQRTERGDSAVYLCASRGTSYNEQFFGPGTRLTVL.

This clonotype was counted between two and nine times. This rearrangement joins TRBV4-2 to TRBJ2-7, with 8 nucleotides matching TRBD2. Germline CDR1 LGHNA, CDR2 YNFKEQ. V shed 4 bases and J 2 bases; nucleotides not matched to a gene: 10. There are 16 residues in the CDR3. The CDR3 protein is CASSPAGTRDPYEQYF. CDR3 coding DNA: TGTGCCAGCAGCCCCGCGGGGACTAGGGACCCCTACGAGCAGTACTTC.

There are many counts of this clonotype. CDR3 residues: CASSEPTVSSYEQYF. The DNA of the CDR3 is TGTGCCAGCAGTGAACCCACAGTGAGCTCCTACGAGCAGTACTTC. The genes are TRBV2 and TRBJ2-7; the D is unclear. The CDR3 has 15 amino acids. The germline V and J ends were trimmed by 2 bases and 0 bases, with 11 bases remaining between them. Germline assignment: CDR1 SNHLY and CDR2 FYNNEI.

This clonotype was observed at least ten times. The V call is TRBV12-3 or TRBV12-4, the J call TRBJ2-3; D assignment may be TRBD1 or TRBD2 (5 bases each). V dropped 7 bases and J dropped 0 bases, with 14 bases sitting between them. The CDR3 covers 15 residues. The CDR3 loop is CASTLGTASTDTQYF. For the CDR3, the DNA is TGTGCCAGCACCCTTGGGACCGCTAGCACAGATACGCAGTATTTT.

In this sample, this clonotype turned up many times. CDR3 sequence reads: CTGGALGTDTQYF. The DNA of the CDR3 is TGCACCGGGGGCGCCCTCGGCACAGATACGCAGTATTTT. The genes are TRBV29-1 and TRBJ2-3; D tentatively fits TRBD1 or TRBD2 (6 bases each). The CDR3 has 13 amino acids. Germline CDR1 SQVTM, CDR2 ANQGSEA.

Ten or more counts support this clonotype. The rearrangement links TRBV28 to TRBJ1-6; 8 nucleotides line up with TRBD1. Losses at the gene ends were 6 bases for V and 9 bases for J; bases not matched to a gene: 13. CDR1 is MDHEN, CDR2 SYDVKM, per germline. The CDR3 totals 16 residues. For the CDR3, the DNA is TGTGCCAGCAGCCTGGCAGGGGGCTCGGGGAGTTCACCCCTCCACTTT. It specifies CASSLAGGSGSSPLHF.

This clonotype has ten or more counts. One end of the junction fails to match germline, which may point to a read error. CDR3 nucleotide sequence: TGCAGCGTAGAAGGTGGTGATGAGCAGTTCTTC. Translating it yields CSVEGGDEQFF. The chain links TRBV29-1 to TRBJ2-1; no clear D. Germline assignment: CDR1 SQVTM and CDR2 ANQGSEA. This CDR3 has 11 amino acids.

This clonotype was picked up many times. The chain uses TRBV6-4 and TRBJ2-1; 9 bases agree with TRBD2. V shed 8 bases, J shed 6 bases, and the junction held 8 bases outside the gene matches. Germline V gives CDR1 MRHNA, CDR2 SNTAGT. This CDR3 has 14 residues. This chain's CDR3 is CASSRREGANEQFF. The CDR3 coding sequence is TGTGCCAGCTCTCGGCGGGAGGGGGCCAATGAGCAGTTCTTC.

This clonotype was observed at least ten times. The chain carries TRBV3-1 and TRBJ2-1, with unresolved D. V was clipped by 4 bases and J by 6 bases, with 7 bases between them. The CDR3 sequence is 12 residues long. The germline V gene encodes CDR1 LGHDT and CDR2 YNNKEL (reference sequence). DNA of the CDR3: TGTGCCAGCAGCCCCACGGGCAATGAGCAGTTCTTC. Translated, it gives CASSPTGNEQFF.

For this clonotype: This may be a read error, as it is one base from a much larger clone. This chain links TRBV9 with TRBJ2-7, with TRBD1 matching 11 bases. Germline trimming cut 3 bases from V and 7 bases from J; bases unmatched to any gene: 12. The germline V gene encodes CDR1 SGDLS and CDR2 YYNGEE. CDR3 size: 16 residues. The CDR3 reads CASSADVGQGAREQYF. CDR3 nucleotides: TGTGCCAGCAGCGCAGATGTTGGACAGGGGGCGAGGGAGCAGTACTTC.